The 2 T cell receptor beta chains presented below share a single source sample, sequenced in a study of shared clonotypes between healthy human individuals. Naive CD8 cells lacked CD45RO and underwent positive selection for CCR7, leaving out terminally differentiated effector memory CD45RA+ cells. Method: immunoSEQ multiplex PCR; TCRdb's copy keeps in-frame clones and lacks some. The repertoire has some 1,900,000 clones, approximately 95% of them found once; the top ten carry around 1.2%. Sequenced material: naive CD8+ T cells sorted from blood. These receptors came from a man between 18 and 35 years old in good health.

Concerning this clone: Other DNA sequences from this sample encode an identical CDR3 as well. This rearrangement joins TRBV27 to TRBJ2-3, with D possibly matching TRBD2 (5 bases). This CDR3 region has 13 residues. With 8 bases removed from V and 2 bases from J, the gap between germline ends came to 11 bases. Germline V lookup: CDR1 MNHEY, CDR2 SMNVEV (reference sequence). The CDR3 DNA sequence: TGTGCCAGCTCCAGCGGATCCACAGATACGCAGTATTTT. Translating it yields CASSSGSTDTQYF.

The J gene is TRBJ2-2, the V gene TRBV6-5, with D possibly being TRBD1 or TRBD2 (5 bases each). The CDR3 is 15 residues long. Germline-derived CDR1 and CDR2 are MNHEY and SVGAGI. V was pared by 6 bases and J by 3 bases, with 14 bases between. CDR3 sequence (DNA): TGTGCCAGCAGCTCCTCCTGGGACCACACCGGGGAGCTGTTTTTT. Protein: CASSSSWDHTGELFF.